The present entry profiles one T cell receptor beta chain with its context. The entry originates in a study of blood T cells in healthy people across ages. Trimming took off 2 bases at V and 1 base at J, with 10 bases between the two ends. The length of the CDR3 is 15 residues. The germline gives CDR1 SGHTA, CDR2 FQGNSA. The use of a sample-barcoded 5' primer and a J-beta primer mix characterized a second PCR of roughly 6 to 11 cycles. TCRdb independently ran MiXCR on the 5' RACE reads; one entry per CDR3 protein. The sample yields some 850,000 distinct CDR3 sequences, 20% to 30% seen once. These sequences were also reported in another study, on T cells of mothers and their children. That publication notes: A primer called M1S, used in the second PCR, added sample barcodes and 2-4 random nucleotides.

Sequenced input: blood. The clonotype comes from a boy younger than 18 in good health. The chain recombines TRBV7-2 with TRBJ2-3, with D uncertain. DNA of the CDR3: TGTGCCAGCAGCTTAAGTCCTGTGGGCACAGATACGCAGTATTTT. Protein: CASSLSPVGTDTQYF.